This T cell receptor beta chain is drawn from a study of T cells in Graves' hyperthyroidism and ophthalmopathy. Points from the study as a whole: Ophthalmopathy, as predicted by the model, came a median around 7 months after the prediction.

From RNA transcripts, TCR beta CDR3 regions were amplified. In the first-round RT-PCR of the TCR CDR3, the HTBI primer set was used. Via MiXCR, TCRdb re-called the multiplex PCR reads, giving one row per CDR3 protein. In the table there are some 350,000 distinct CDR3 sequences, 12% to 15% of which are singletons. In its sample, this clonotype was seen many times. The antigen remains undetermined. In the ophthalmopathy cohort, Clinical Activity Score was at least 3, NOSPECS grade at least 4, and duration under 3 months. The study based diagnoses on clinical symptoms, serum thyroxine and TRAb, thyroid ultrasound and orbital computed tomography. The length of the CDR3 is 15 residues. Germline CDR1 reads SGHAT; CDR2 reads FQNNGV. V shed 8 bases and J 4 bases; nucleotides not matched to a gene: 7.

Sequencing was done on a sample of blood. The clonotype comes from a woman aged 55-69 years with Graves' ophthalmopathy. V gene TRBV11-2 combines with J gene TRBJ2-3; 12 bases fit TRBD2. For the CDR3, the DNA is TGTGCCAGCTCCCCTAGCGGGAGGGCCGCAGATACGCAGTATTTT. Translated: CASSPSGRAADTQYF.